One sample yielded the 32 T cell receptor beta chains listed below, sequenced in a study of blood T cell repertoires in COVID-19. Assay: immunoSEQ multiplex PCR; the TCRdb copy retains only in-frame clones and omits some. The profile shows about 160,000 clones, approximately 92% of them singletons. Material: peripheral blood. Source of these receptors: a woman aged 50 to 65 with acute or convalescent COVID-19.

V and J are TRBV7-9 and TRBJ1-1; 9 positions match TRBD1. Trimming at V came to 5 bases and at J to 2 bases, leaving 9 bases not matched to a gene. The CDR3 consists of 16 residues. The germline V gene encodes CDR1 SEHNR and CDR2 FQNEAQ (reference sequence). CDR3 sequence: CASSGRTGEENTEAFF. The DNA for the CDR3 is TGTGCCAGCAGCGGACGGACAGGGGAAGAAAACACTGAAGCTTTCTTT.

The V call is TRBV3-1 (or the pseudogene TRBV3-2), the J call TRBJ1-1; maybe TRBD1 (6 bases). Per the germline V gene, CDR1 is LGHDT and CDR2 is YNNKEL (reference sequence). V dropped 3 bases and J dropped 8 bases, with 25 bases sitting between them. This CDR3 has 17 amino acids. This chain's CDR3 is CASSHAGKLRDKQEAFF. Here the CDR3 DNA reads TGTGCCAGCAGCCACGCTGGGAAACTCCGGGACAAACAAGAAGCTTTCTTT.

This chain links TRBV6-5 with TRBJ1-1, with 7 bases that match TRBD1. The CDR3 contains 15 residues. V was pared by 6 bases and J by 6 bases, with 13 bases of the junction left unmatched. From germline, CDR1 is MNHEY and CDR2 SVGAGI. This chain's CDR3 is CASSRLLDRAPEAFF. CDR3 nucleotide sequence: TGTGCCAGCAGCCGCCTATTAGACAGGGCCCCTGAAGCTTTCTTT.

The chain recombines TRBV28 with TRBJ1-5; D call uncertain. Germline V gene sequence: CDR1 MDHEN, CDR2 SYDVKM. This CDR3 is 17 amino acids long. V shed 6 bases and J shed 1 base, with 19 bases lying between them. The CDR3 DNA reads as TGTGCCAGCAGGGAAATCGGAGGAACTAAAAGCAATCAGCCCCAGCATTTT. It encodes CASREIGGTKSNQPQHF. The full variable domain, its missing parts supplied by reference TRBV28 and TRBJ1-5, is DVKVTQSSRYLVKRTGEKVFLECVQDMDHENMFWYRQDPGLGLRLIYFSYDVKMKEKGDIPEGYSVSREKKERFSLILESASTNQTSMYLCASREIGGTKSNQPQHFGDGTRLSIL.

DNA for the CDR3: TGCGCCAGCAGCCAAGTGTATCAGGGGGTAAGTCTGCACGAGCAGTACTTC. It codes for CASSQVYQGVSLHEQYF. The rearrangement uses TRBV4-3 and TRBJ2-7, with TRBD1 matching over 7 bases. V gave up 1 base and J gave up 5 bases; unmatched junction bases: 14. CDR1 is LGHNA, CDR2 YSLEER, per germline. CDR3 size: 17 residues.

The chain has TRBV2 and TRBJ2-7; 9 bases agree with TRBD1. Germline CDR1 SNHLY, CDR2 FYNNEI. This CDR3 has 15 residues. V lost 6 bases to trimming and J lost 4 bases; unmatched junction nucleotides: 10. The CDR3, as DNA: TGTGCCAGCAGAAGTCCGGGACAGGGTTCTTACGAGCAGTACTTC. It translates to CASRSPGQGSYEQYF. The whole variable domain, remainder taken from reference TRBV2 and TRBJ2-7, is EPEVTQTPSHQVTQMGQEVILRCVPISNHLYFYWYRQILGQKVEFLVSFYNNEISEKSEIFDDQFSVERPDGSNFTLKIRSTKLEDSAMYFCASRSPGQGSYEQYFGPGTRLTVT.

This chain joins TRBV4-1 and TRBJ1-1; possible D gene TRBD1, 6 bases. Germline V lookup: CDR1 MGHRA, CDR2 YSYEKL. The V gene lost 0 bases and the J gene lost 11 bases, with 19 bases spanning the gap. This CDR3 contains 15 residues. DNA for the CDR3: TGCGCCAGCAGCCAAGACCCGGGAAGTAGGGGGGGGGCTTTCTTT. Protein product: CASSQDPGSRGGAFF.

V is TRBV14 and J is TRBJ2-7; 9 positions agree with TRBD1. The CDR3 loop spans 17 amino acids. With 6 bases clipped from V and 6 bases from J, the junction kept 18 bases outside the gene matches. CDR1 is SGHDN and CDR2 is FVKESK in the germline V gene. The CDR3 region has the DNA TGTGCCAGCAGTCGTTTCGGGGGGACAGGGAAATCCGGCGAGCAGTACTTC. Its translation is CASSRFGGTGKSGEQYF.

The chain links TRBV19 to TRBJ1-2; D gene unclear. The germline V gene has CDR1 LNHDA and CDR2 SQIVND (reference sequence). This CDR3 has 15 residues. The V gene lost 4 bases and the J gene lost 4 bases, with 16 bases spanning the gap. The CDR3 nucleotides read TGTGCCAGTAGTAAATCTGGCAGAGGCTCCTATGGCTACACCTTC. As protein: CASSKSGRGSYGYTF.

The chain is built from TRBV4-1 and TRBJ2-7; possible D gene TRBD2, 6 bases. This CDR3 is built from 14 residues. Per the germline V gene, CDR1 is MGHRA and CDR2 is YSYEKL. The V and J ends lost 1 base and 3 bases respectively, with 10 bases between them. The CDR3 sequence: CASSQGRAGYEQYF. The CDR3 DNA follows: TGCGCCAGCAGCCAAGGGAGGGCAGGCTACGAGCAGTACTTC.

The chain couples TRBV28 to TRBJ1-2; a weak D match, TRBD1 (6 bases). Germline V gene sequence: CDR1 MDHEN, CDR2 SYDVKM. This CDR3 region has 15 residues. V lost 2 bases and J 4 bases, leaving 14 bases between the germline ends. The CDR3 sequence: CASSLGTRDSYGYTF. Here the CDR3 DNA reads TGTGCCAGCAGTTTAGGGACACGCGATTCCTATGGCTACACCTTC.

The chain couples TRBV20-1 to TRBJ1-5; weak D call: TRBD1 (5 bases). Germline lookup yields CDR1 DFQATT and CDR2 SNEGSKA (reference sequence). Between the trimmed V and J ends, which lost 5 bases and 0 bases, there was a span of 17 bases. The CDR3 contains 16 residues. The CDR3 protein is CSAGASGHYSNQPQHF. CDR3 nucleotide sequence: TGCAGTGCTGGTGCTTCAGGGCATTATAGCAATCAGCCCCAGCATTTT.

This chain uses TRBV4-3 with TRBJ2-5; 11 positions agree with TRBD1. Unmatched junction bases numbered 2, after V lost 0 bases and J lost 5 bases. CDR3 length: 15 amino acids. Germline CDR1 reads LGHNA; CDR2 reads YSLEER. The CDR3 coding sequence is TGCGCCAGCAGCCAAGATGGGACAGGGGGGGAGACCCAGTACTTC. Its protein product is CASSQDGTGGETQYF.

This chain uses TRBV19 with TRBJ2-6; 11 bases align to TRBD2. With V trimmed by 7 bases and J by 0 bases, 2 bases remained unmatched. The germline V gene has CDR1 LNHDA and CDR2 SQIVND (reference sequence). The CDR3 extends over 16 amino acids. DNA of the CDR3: TGTGCCAGTATAACTAGCGGGGGCTCTGGGGCCAACGTCCTGACTTTC. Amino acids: CASITSGGSGANVLTF.

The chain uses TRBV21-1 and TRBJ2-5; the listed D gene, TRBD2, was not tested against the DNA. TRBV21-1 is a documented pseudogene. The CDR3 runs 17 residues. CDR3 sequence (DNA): TGTGCCAGCAGCACCCCCTGGACTAGCGGGGTCCAAGAGACCCAGTACTTC. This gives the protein CASSTPWTSGVQETQYF.

This CDR3 reads CASSRGVGEKLFF. CDR3 in DNA: TGTGCCAGCAGTAGGGGCGTAGGTGAAAAACTGTTTTTT. The rearrangement uses TRBV6-5 and TRBJ1-4; D is perhaps TRBD1 (5 bases). V was cut by 5 bases and J by 7 bases, with 11 bases left in between. CDR3 length: 13 amino acids. The germline CDR1 and CDR2 sequences are MNHEY and SVGAGI.

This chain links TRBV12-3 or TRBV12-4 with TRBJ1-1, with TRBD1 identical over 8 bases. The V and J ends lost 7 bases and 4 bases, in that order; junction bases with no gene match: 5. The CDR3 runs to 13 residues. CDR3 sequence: CASIQGQVTEAFF. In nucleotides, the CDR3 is TGTGCCAGCATCCAGGGACAGGTCACTGAAGCTTTCTTT.

The CDR3 protein is CASSPGQGAYEQFF. CDR3 nucleotide sequence: TGTGCCAGCAGTCCGGGACAGGGGGCTTATGAGCAGTTCTTC. The V gene is TRBV9, the J gene TRBJ2-1; 12 bases map to TRBD1. The CDR3 runs 14 residues. Per germline, CDR1 SGDLS and CDR2 YYNGEE. V trimming: 5 bases; J trimming: 8 bases; junction bases outside the gene matches: 5.

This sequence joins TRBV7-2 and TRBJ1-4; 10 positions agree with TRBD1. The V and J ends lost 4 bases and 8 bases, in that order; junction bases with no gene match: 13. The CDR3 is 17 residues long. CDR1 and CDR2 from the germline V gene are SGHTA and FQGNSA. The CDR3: CASSYPGQGIMGEKLFF. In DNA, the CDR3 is TGTGCCAGCAGCTATCCGGGACAGGGGATAATGGGAGAAAAACTGTTTTTT. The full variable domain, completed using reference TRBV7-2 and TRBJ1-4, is GAGVSQSPSNKVTEKGKDVELRCDPISGHTALYWYRQSLGQGLEFLIYFQGNSAPDKSGLPSDRFSAERTGGSVSTLTIQRTQQEDSAVYLCASSYPGQGIMGEKLFFGSGTQLSVL.

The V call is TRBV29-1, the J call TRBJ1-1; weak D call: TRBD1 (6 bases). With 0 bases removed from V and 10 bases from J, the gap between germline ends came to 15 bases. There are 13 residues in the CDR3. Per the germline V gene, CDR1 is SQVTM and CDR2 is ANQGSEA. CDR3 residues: CSVEDLGGGAAFF. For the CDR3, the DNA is TGCAGCGTTGAAGATCTGGGTGGGGGGGCAGCTTTCTTT.

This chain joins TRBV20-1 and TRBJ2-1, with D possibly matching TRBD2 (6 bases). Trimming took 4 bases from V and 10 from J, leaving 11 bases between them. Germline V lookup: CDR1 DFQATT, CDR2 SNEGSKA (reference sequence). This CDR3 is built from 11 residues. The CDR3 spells CSAILALEQFF. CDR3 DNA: TGCAGTGCTATACTAGCCCTGGAGCAGTTCTTC.

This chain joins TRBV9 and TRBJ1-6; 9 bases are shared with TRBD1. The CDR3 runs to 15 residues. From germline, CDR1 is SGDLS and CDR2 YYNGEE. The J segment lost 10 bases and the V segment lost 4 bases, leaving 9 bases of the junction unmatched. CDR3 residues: CASSLGQGRGSPLHF. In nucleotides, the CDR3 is TGTGCCAGCAGCTTGGGACAGGGACGGGGGTCACCCCTCCACTTT.

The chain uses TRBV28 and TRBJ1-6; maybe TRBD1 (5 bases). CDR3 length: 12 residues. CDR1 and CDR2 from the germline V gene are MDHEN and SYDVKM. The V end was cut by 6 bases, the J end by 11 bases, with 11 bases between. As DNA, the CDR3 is TGTGCCAGCAGCCGTTCAGGGACACCCCTCCACTTT. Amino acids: CASSRSGTPLHF.

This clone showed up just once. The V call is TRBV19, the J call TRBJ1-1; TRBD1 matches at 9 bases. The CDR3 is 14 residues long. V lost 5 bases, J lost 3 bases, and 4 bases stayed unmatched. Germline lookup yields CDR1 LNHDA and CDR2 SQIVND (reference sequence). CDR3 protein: CASSVQGADTEAFF. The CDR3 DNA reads TGTGCCAGTAGTGTACAGGGGGCGGACACTGAAGCTTTCTTT.

CDR3 sequence reads: CASSSRRDTEAFF. CDR3 in DNA: TGTGCCAGCAGTTCTCGACGGGACACTGAAGCTTTCTTT. The chain carries TRBV2 and TRBJ1-1; no clear D. V lost 5 bases to trimming and J lost 3 bases, with 10 bases between them. Germline V gives CDR1 SNHLY, CDR2 FYNNEI. The length of the CDR3 is 13 residues.

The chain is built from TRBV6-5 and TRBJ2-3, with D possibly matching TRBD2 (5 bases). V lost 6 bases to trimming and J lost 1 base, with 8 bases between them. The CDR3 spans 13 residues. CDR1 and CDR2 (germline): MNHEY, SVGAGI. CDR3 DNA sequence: TGTGCCAGCAGACTAGTTCGCACAGATACGCAGTATTTT. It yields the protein CASRLVRTDTQYF.

In DNA, the CDR3 is TGTGCCAGCAGCTTAGTCGCATTTCCTGGGGCGGACGATGAAGGCTACACCTTC. Protein sequence: CASSLVAFPGADDEGYTF. The V call is TRBV11-2, the J call TRBJ1-2, with D perhaps TRBD1 (5 bases). The CDR3 is 18 residues long. Trimming removed 1 base at V and 8 bases at J, with 26 bases between. Germline CDR1 SGHAT, CDR2 FQNNGV.

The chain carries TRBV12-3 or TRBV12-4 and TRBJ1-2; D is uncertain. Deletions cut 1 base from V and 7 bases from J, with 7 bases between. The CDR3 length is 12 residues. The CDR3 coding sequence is TGTGCCAGCAGTTTAGACGGGATTGGCTACACCTTC. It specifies CASSLDGIGYTF.

CDR3 loop: CASSGTGRNQPQHF. The CDR3 bases are TGCGCCAGCAGTGGGACAGGGCGAAATCAGCCCCAGCATTTT. The V call is TRBV10-2, the J call TRBJ1-5, with 8 bases that match TRBD1. With V trimmed by 4 bases and J by 4 bases, 3 bases remained unmatched. This CDR3 comprises 14 residues. Germline-derived CDR1 and CDR2 are WSHSY and SAAADI.

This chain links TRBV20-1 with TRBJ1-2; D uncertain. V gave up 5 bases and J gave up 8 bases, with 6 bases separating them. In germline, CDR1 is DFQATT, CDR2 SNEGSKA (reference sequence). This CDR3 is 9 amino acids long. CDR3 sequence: CSALVGYTF. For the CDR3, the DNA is TGCAGTGCTCTAGTGGGCTACACCTTC.

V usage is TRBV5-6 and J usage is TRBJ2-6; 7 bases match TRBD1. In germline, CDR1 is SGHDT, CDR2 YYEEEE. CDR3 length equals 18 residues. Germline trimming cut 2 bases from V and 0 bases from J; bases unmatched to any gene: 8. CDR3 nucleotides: TGTGCCAGCAGCTTAAGACAGGGCCGTGGCTCTGGGGCCAACGTCCTGACTTTC. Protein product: CASSLRQGRGSGANVLTF.

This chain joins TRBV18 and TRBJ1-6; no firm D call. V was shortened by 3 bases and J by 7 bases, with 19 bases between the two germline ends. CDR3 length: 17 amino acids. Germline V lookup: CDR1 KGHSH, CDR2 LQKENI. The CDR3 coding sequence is TGTGCCAGCTCACCCCCCGCGGTTGGGTTAATAAATTCACCCCTCCACTTT. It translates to CASSPPAVGLINSPLHF.